This T cell receptor (beta chain) was sequenced during a study of cytomegalovirus exposure and HLA in healthy donors. General observations from the study: Specificity for CMV antigens was confirmed in vitro for three of the CMV-associated chains. The authors listed 164 TCR beta chains as cytomegalovirus-associated.

Method: immunoSEQ multiplex PCR; TCRdb's copy keeps in-frame clones and lacks some. The table lists roughly 70,000 clones, around 95% of them singletons. To note about this clone: Its antigen is still unknown.

The CDR3 consists of 14 residues. The germline CDR1 and CDR2 sequences are SGHTA and FQGNSA. V lost 5 bases, J lost 2 bases, and 5 bases stayed unmatched. Sequencing input: PBMCs. This clonotype was obtained from a young man in good health and CMV-seronegative. The V gene is TRBV7-2, the J gene TRBJ2-5, with 7 nucleotides matching TRBD2. CDR3: CASSRASGQETQYF. CDR3 nucleotides: TGTGCCAGCAGCCGGGCTAGCGGACAAGAGACCCAGTACTTC. The whole variable domain, filled in from reference TRBV7-2 and TRBJ2-5, reads GAGVSQSPSNKVTEKGKDVELRCDPISGHTALYWYRQSLGQGLEFLIYFQGNSAPDKSGLPSDRFSAERTGGSVSTLTIQRTQQEDSAVYLCASSRASGQETQYFGPGTRLLVL.